The source of this TCR beta chain is a study of T cell repertoires in cytomegalovirus infection. This clonotype was seen only a few times. The antigen remains undetermined. CDR1 is SGHNT and CDR2 is YYREEE in the germline V gene (reference sequence). V trimming: 4 bases; J trimming: 6 bases; junction bases outside the gene matches: 5. The CDR3 length is 14 residues. TCRdb re-analysed the reads in MiXCR, keeping a single row per CDR3 protein. This sample yields approximately 910,000 distinct CDR3 sequences, of which around 32% are seen a single time; over 11% belongs to the top ten. The TCR sequence derives from a human donor in good health (CMV status not recorded). Some clones in this sample may be carry-over from other donors' samples. The sample was cultured CD8+ T cells from PBMCs, taken from culture after CMV antigen stimulation. V usage is TRBV5-4 and J usage is TRBJ2-1; 9 bases align to TRBD1. CDR3 region: CASSGGQGTNEQFF. The CDR3 DNA follows: TGTGCCAGCAGCGGGGGACAGGGAACCAATGAGCAGTTCTTC. Full variable domain (missing parts from reference TRBV5-4 and TRBJ2-1): ETGVTQSPTHLIKTRGQQVTLRCSSQSGHNTVSWYQQALGQGPQFIFQYYREEENGRGNFPPRFSGLQFPNYSSELNVNALELDDSALYLCASSGGQGTNEQFFGPGTRLTVL.